This TCR beta chain was obtained from a study of cytomegalovirus exposure and HLA in healthy donors. General study findings and limits: In the roughly 120 validation repertoires, approximately 94% of cluster scores exceeded 0, per a later analysis. Among TCR beta chains, those listed as cytomegalovirus-associated numbered about 160.

This table comes from immunoSEQ multiplex PCR, and its TCRdb copy is limited to in-frame clones, with some not included. The data contain over 100,000 clones, approximately 88% of them singletons. As concerns this clone: Its antigen is not identified.

Germline-derived CDR1 and CDR2 are SGHRS and YFSETQ. The ends lost 1 base at V and 2 bases at J; junction bases unmatched: 5. The CDR3 has 17 amino acids. This clonotype was sampled from a woman aged 18-29 years in good health and CMV-seropositive. The chain links TRBV5-1 to TRBJ2-7, with 14 bases fitting TRBD2. The sequencing sample was made of PBMCs. The CDR3 sequence: CASSLWTSGGLAYEQYF. The CDR3 DNA sequence: TGCGCCAGCAGCTTGTGGACTAGCGGGGGGTTAGCCTACGAGCAGTACTTC.